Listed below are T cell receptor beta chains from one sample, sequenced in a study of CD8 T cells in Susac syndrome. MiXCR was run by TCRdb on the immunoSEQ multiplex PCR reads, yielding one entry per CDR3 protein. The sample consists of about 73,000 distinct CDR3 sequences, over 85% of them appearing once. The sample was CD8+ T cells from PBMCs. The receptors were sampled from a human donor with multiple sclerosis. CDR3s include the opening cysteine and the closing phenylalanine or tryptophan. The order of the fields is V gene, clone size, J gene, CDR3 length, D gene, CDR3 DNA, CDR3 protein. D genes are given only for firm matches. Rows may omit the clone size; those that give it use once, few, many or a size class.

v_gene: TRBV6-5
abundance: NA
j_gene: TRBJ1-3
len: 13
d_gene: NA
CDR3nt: TGTGCCATCGCACAGGGTCCTGGAAACACCATATATTTT
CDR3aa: CAIAQGPGNTIYF

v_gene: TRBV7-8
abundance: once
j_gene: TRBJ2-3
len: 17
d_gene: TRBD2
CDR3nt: TGTGCCAGCAGCTTATTACTAGCGGGAGGGGGCACAGATACGCAGTATTTT
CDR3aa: CASSLLLAGGGTDTQYF

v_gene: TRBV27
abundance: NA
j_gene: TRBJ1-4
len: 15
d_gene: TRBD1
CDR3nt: TGTGCCAGCAGTTTATCACAGGGGGCAAGAGAAAAACTGTTTTTT
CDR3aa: CASSLSQGAREKLFF

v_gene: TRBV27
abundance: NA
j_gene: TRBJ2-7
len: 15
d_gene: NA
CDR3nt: TGTGCCAGCAGTTCTTGGGACCGCGGCTCCTACGAGCAGTACTTC
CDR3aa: CASSSWDRGSYEQYF

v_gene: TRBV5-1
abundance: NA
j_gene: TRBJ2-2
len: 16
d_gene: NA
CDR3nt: TGCGCCAGCAGCTTGGCCAGGGGGAGGGCCGCCGGGGAGCTGTTTTTT
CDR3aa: CASSLARGRAAGELFF

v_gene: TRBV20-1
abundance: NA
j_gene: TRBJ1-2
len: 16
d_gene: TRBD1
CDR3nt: TGCAGTGCTAAGAACCCCGGGGGAACAGGGGAAGGTGGCTACACCTTC
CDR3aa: CSAKNPGGTGEGGYTF

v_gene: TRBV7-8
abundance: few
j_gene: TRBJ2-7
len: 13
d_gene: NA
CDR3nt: TGTGCCAGCAGCTTAGAGTTGTCCTACGAGCAGTACTTC
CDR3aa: CASSLELSYEQYF

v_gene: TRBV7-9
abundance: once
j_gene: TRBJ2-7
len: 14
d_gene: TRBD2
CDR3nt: TGTGCCAGCAGCTTAGTAACTAGCGGGGGCGAGCAGTACTTC
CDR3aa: CASSLVTSGGEQYF

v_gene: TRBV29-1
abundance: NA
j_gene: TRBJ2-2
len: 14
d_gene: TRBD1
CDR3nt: TGCAGCGTTGCTCGGACAGGGGGCACCGGGGAGCTGTTTTTT
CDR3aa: CSVARTGGTGELFF

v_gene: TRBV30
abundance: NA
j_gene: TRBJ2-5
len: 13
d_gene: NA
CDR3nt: TGTGCCTGGAGTGTACGCAGAGGAAAGACCCAGTACTTC
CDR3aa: CAWSVRRGKTQYF

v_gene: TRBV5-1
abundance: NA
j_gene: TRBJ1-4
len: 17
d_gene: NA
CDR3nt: TGCGCCAGCAGCAGGAAACAGGGAGCTGCCTCTGATGAAAAACTGTTTTTT
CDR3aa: CASSRKQGAASDEKLFF

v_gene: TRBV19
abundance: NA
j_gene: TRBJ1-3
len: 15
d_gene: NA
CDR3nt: TGTGCCAGTAGTGTACAACATTTATCTGGAAACACCATATATTTT
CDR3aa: CASSVQHLSGNTIYF

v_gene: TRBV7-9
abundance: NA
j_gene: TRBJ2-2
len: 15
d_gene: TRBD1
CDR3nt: TGTGCCAGCAGCTCTGGCCACAGGGGTGCCGGGGAGCTGTTTTTT
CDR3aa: CASSSGHRGAGELFF

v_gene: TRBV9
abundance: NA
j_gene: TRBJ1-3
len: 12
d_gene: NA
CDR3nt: TGTGCCAGCAGCAACCCAAGGAACACCATATATTTT
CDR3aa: CASSNPRNTIYF

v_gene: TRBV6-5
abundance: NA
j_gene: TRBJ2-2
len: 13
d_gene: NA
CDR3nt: TGTGCCAGCAGTTACTCACCCACCGGGGAGCTGTTTTTT
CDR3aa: CASSYSPTGELFF

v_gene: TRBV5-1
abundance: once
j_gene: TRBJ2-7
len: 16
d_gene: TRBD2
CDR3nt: TGCGCCAGCAGCTTGGCCGCTAGCGGTTCGTCCTACGAGCAGTACTTC
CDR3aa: CASSLAASGSSYEQYF

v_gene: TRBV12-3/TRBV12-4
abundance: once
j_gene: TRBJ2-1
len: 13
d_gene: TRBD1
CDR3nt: TGTGCCAGCAGGCAGGGGGACTACAATGAGCAGTTCTTC
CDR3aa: CASRQGDYNEQFF

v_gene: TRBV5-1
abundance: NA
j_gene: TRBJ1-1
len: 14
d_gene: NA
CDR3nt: TGCGCCAGCAGCCCAATCGGGGGGAGCACTGAAGCTTTCTTT
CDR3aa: CASSPIGGSTEAFF

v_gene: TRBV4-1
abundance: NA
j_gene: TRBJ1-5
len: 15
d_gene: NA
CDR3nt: TGCGCCAGCAGCCAAGATCCGGCTAGCAATCAGCCCCAGCATTTT
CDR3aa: CASSQDPASNQPQHF

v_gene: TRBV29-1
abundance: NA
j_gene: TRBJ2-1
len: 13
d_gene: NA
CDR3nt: TGCAGCACTGGAGAGGGCTCCTACAATGAGCAGTTCTTC
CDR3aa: CSTGEGSYNEQFF

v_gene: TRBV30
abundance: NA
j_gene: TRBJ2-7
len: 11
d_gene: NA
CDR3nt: TGTGCCTGGACCGTCGGACTGGAGCAGTACTTC
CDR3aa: CAWTVGLEQYF

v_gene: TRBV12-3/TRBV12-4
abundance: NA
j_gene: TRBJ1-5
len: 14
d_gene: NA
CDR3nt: TGTGCCAGCAGTCTATCAGGGTACAATCAGCCCCAGCATTTT
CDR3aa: CASSLSGYNQPQHF

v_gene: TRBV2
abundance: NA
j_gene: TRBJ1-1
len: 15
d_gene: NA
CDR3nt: TGTGCCAGCAGTATCCCTCCGGACGGGAACACTGAAGCTTTCTTT
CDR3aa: CASSIPPDGNTEAFF

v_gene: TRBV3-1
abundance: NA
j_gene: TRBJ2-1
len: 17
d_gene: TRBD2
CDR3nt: TGTGCCAGCAGCCCAGAGACCCTAGCGGGGGCCTACAATGAGCAGTTCTTC
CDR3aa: CASSPETLAGAYNEQFF

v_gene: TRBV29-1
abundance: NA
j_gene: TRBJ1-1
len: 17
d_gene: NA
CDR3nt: TGCAGCGTTGGAATATGGGACCATCCTCTAAGTGGGACTGAAGCTTTCTTT
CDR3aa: CSVGIWDHPLSGTEAFF

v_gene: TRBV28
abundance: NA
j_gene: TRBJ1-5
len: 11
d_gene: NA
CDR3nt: TGTGCCAGCAGTTTCCGTCAGCCCCAGCATTTT
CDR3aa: CASSFRQPQHF

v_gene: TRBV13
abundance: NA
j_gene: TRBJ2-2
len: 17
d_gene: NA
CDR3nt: TGTGCCAGCAGCTCTACGTTCCTTGGGAGGAGGAAGGAGGAGCTGTTTTTT
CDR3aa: CASSSTFLGRRKEELFF

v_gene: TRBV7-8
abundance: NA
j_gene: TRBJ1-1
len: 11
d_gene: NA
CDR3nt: TGTGCCAGCAGCTCCGACAGAGAAGCTTTCTTT
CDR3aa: CASSSDREAFF

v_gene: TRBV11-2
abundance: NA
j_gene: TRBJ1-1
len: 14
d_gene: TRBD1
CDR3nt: TGTGCCAGCAGCCCAGGGGGGGGCTACACTGAAGCTTTCTTT
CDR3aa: CASSPGGGYTEAFF

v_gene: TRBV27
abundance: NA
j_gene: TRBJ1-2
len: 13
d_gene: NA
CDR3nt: TGTGCCAGCAGTTTAGGGGAGGGCTATGGCTACACCTTC
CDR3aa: CASSLGEGYGYTF

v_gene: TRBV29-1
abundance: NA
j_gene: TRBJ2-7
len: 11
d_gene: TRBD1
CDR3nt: TGCAGCGTTGACAGGGGGCTCGAGCAGTACTTC
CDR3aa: CSVDRGLEQYF

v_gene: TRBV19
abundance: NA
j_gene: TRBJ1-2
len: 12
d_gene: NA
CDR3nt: TGTGCCAGTACGTCCCCTAACTATGGCTACACCTTC
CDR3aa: CASTSPNYGYTF

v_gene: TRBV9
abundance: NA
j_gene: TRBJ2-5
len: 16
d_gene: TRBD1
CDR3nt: TGTGCCAGCAGCGAGAGGGTACAGGGGGCATTAGAGACCCAGTACTTC
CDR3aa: CASSERVQGALETQYF

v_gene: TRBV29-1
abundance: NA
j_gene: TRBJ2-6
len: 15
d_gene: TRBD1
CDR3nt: TGCAGCGTTCATACAGGGGAAGCTGGGGCCAACGTCCTGACTTTC
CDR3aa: CSVHTGEAGANVLTF

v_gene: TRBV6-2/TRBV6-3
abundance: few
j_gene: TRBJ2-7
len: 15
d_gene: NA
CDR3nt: TGTGCCAGCACCGACCGGGGGGCCCTCTCCTACGAGCAGTACTTC
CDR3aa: CASTDRGALSYEQYF

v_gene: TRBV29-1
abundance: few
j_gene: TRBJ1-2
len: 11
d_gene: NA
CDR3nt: TGCAGCGTTGAAGACAGGGATGGCTACACCTTC
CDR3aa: CSVEDRDGYTF

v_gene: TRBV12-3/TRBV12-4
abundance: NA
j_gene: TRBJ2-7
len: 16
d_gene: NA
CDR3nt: TGTGCCAGCAGTTCCCCTTCGAGGGGGTCGACCTACGAGCAGTACTTC
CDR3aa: CASSSPSRGSTYEQYF

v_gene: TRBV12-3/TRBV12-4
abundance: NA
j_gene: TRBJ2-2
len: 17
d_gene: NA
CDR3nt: TGTGCCAGCAGTTACTGGTCCTCGGACGAGAACACCGGGGAGCTGTTTTTT
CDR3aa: CASSYWSSDENTGELFF

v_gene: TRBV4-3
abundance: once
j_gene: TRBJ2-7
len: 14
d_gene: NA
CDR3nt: TGCGCCAGCAGCCCCGGGACAACTTCCTACGAGCAGTACTTC
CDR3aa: CASSPGTTSYEQYF

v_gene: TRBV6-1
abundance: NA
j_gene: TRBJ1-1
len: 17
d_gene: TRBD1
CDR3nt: TGTGCCAGCAGTGGTCTAGACAGGGGGTTGAGAGACACTGAAGCTTTCTTT
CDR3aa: CASSGLDRGLRDTEAFF

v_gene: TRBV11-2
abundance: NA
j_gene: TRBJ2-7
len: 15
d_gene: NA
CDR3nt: TGTGCCAGCAGCTTGGACTACGGGACAGCCTACGAGCAGTACTTC
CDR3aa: CASSLDYGTAYEQYF

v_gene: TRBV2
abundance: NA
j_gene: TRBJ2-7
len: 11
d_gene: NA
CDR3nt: TGTGCCAGCAATGGGGGAGGCGAGCAGTACTTC
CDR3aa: CASNGGGEQYF

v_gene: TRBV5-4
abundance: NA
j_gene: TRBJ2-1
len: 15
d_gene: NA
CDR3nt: TGTGCCAGCAGCTCAGTGGCTAGCACGGGCAATGAGCAGTTCTTC
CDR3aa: CASSSVASTGNEQFF

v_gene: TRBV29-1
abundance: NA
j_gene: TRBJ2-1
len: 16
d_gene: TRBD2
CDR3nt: TGCAGCGTAAGAGGACGGGCGGGAGAAAGATACAATGAGCAGTTCTTC
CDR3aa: CSVRGRAGERYNEQFF

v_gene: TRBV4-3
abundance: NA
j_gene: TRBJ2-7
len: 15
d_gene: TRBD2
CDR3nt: TGCGCCAGCAGCCAAGATTCTAGCGGGGCTTACGAGCAGTACTTC
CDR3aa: CASSQDSSGAYEQYF

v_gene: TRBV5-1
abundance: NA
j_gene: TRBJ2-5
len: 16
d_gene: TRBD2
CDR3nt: TGCGCCAGCAGCTTCCGACTAGCGGGGGACCAAGAGACCCAGTACTTC
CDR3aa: CASSFRLAGDQETQYF

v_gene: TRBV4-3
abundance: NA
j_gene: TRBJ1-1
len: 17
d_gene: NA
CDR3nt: TGCGCCAGCAGCCAAGATAGGCGGGGTTTGGGGGCCACTGAAGCTTTCTTT
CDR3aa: CASSQDRRGLGATEAFF

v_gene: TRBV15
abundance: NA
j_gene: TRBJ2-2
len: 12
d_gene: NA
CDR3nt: TGTGCCACCCAGACGAGAGTCGGGGAGCTGTTTTTT
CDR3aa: CATQTRVGELFF

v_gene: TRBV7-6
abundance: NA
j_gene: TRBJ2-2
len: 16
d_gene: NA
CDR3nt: TGTGCCAGCAGCTTAAGAACAGGCCTGAACACCGGGGAGCTGTTTTTT
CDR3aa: CASSLRTGLNTGELFF

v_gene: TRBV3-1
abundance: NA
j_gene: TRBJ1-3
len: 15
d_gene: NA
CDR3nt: TGTGCCAGCAGCCCGGGGACTTTCTCTGGAAACACCATATATTTT
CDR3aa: CASSPGTFSGNTIYF

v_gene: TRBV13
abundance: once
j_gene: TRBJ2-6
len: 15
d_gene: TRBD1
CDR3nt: TGTGCCAGCAGCTTCCAGGGGGCTGGGGCCAACGTCCTGACTTTC
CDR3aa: CASSFQGAGANVLTF

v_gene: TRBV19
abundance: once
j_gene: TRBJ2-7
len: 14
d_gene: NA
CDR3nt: TGTGCCAGTAGCCAGACGACAGCCGCCTACGAGCAGTACTTC
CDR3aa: CASSQTTAAYEQYF

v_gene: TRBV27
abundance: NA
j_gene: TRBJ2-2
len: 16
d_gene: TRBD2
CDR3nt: TGTGCCAGCAGTTTTCTAGCGGAGGCGAACACCGGGGAGCTGTTTTTT
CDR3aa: CASSFLAEANTGELFF

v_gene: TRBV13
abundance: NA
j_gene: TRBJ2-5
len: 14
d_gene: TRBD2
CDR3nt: TGTGCCAGCAGCCCAGCGGGGGTGATGGAGACCCAGTACTTC
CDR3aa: CASSPAGVMETQYF

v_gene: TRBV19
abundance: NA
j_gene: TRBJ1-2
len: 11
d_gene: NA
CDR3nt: TGTGCCACTTTACAGGGATCCGGCTACACCTTC
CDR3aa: CATLQGSGYTF

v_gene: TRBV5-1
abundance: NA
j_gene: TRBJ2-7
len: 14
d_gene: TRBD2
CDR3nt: TGCGCCAGCAGCGGGGGACTAGCGTCCTACGAGCAGTACTTC
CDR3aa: CASSGGLASYEQYF

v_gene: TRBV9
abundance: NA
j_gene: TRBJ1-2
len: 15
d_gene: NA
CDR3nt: TGTGCCAGCAGCGTAGTTGAGGAAAGTAACTATGGCTACACCTTC
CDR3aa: CASSVVEESNYGYTF

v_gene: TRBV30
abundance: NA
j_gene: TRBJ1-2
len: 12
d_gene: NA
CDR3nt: TGTGCCTGGAGTCGGGGGCGGGATGGCTACACCTTC
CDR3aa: CAWSRGRDGYTF

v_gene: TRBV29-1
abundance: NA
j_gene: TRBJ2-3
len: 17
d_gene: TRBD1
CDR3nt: TGCAGCGTTGAGCCCCCGGATGACAGGGAAAGGGCAGATACGCAGTATTTT
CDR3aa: CSVEPPDDRERADTQYF

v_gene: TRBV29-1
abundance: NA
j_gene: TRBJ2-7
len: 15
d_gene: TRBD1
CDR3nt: TGCAGCGTTGAAAGTCGGACAGGTCTTACCTACGAGCAGTACTTC
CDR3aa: CSVESRTGLTYEQYF